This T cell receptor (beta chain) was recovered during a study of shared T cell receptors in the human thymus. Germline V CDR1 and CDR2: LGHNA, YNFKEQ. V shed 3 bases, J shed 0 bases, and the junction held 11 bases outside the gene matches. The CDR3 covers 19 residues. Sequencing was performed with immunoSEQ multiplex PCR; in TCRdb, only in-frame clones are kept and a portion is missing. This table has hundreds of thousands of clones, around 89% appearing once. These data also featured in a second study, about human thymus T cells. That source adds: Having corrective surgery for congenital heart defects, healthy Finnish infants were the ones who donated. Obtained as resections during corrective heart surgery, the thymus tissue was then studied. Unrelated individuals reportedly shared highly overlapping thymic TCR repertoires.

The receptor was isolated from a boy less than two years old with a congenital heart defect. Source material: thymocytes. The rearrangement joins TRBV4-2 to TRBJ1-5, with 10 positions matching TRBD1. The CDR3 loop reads CASSQMDRGDPYSNQPQHF. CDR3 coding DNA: TGTGCCAGCAGCCAGATGGACAGGGGGGATCCTTATAGCAATCAGCCCCAGCATTTT.